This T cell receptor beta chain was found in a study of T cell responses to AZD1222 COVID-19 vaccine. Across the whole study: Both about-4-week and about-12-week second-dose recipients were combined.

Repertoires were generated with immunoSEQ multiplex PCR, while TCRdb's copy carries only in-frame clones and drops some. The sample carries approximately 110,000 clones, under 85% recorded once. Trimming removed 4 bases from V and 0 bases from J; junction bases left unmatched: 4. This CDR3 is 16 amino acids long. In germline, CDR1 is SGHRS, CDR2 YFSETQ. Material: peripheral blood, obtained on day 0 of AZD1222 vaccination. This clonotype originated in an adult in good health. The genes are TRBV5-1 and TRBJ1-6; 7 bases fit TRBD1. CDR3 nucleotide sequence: TGCGCCAGCAGCCAGACAGGGAGCTCCTATAATTCACCCCTCCACTTT. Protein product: CASSQTGSSYNSPLHF.